The following is a T cell receptor (beta chain) sequence with its context. The sample belongs to a study of blood T cell repertoires in COVID-19. The length of the CDR3 is 14 residues. The V end lost 7 bases, the J end lost 2 bases, and 15 bases lay between the germline ends. Germline CDR1 and CDR2: SNHLY and FYNNEI. In the authors' methods: Reference gene primer amplification yielded estimated nucleated cell counts. Generated by immunoSEQ multiplex PCR, the TCRdb table keeps only in-frame clones and is missing some. The V and J calls and clone size are taken from that table; D and trimming were inferred from the DNA. This sample yields 15,000 to 20,000 clones, of which around 88% are seen a single time; roughly 2.5% belongs to the top ten.

The sequencing sample was made of peripheral blood. The receptor's source is a human donor in a cohort sampled during active COVID-19. This sequence joins TRBV2 and TRBJ2-7; D perhaps matches TRBD1 (5 bases). The CDR3 reads CASTLDTRPYEQYF. The CDR3 DNA reads as TGTGCCAGCACCCTGGACACACGCCCCTACGAGCAGTACTTC.